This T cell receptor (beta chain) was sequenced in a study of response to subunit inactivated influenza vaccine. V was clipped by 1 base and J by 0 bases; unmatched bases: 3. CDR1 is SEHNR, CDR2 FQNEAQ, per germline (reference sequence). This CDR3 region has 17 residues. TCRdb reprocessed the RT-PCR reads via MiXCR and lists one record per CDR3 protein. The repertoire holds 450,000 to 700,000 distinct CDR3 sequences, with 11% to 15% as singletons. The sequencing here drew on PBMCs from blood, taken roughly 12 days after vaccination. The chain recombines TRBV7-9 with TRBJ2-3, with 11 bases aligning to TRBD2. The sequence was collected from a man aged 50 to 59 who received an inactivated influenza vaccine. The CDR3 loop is CASSLGLAGPSTDTQYF. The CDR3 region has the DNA TGTGCCAGCAGCTTAGGACTAGCGGGACCCAGCACAGATACGCAGTATTTT.